This is a list of T cell receptor beta chains from one sample in a study of blood T cells in healthy people across ages. Via MiXCR, TCRdb re-called the 5' RACE reads, giving one row per CDR3 protein. The sample shows roughly 680,000 distinct CDR3 sequences, 20% to 25% of them seen only once. What was sequenced was blood. Source of these receptors: a man between 70 and 80 years old in good health. Both conserved end residues are part of each CDR3. A D gene is named only where the DNA matches it firmly. Not every row has a clone size; where given, it reads once, few, many or a size class.

>TRBJ2-1|-|TRBD2|TRBV29-1
CSVLRLAGMQFF
TGCAGCGTACTTAGACTAGCGGGAATGCAGTTCTTC
>TRBJ2-5|few|-|TRBV28
CASGTGGTWETQYF
TGTGCCAGCGGGACTGGGGGGACCTGGGAGACCCAGTACTTC
>TRBJ2-7|-|-|TRBV12-3/TRBV12-4
CASSSVAPKQYF
TGTGCCAGCAGTTCCGTGGCCCCTAAGCAGTACTTC
>TRBJ2-1|few|-|TRBV6-2/TRBV6-3
CASTSASASYNEQFF
TGTGCCAGCACCTCCGCTAGCGCCTCCTACAATGAGCAGTTCTTC
>TRBJ1-2|-|-|TRBV29-1
CSVDTPENYGYTF
TGCAGCGTTGATACTCCAGAGAACTATGGCTACACCTTC
>TRBJ2-6|-|-|TRBV7-2
CASSKPGRSSGANVLTF
TGTGCCAGCAGCAAACCGGGACGGAGCTCTGGGGCCAACGTCCTGACTTTC
>TRBJ1-1|-|TRBD1|TRBV6-2/TRBV6-3
CASRPRSRDRGLDTEAFF
TGTGCCAGCAGGCCCCGCTCCCGGGACAGGGGGCTGGACACTGAAGCTTTCTTT
>TRBJ2-4|-|TRBD1|TRBV11-2
CASSSTGLNIQYF
TGTGCCAGCAGCTCGACAGGGTTGAACATTCAGTACTTC
>TRBJ2-5|-|-|TRBV29-1
CSVDRRRGETQYF
TGCAGCGTTGATCGACGGAGGGGGGAGACCCAGTACTTC
>TRBJ2-2|-|-|TRBV10-3
CAISGQNYTGELFF
TGTGCCATCAGTGGACAGAATTACACCGGGGAGCTGTTTTTT
>TRBJ1-1|-|-|TRBV7-6
CASKRTPTTEAFF
TGTGCCAGCAAAAGGACACCGACTACTGAAGCTTTCTTT
>TRBJ1-4|few|-|TRBV12-3/TRBV12-4
CASSDGTKLFF
TGTGCCAGCAGTGACGGGACCAAACTGTTTTTT
>TRBJ1-3|-|TRBD1|TRBV9
CASSAQTTGPGNTIYF
TGTGCCAGCAGCGCCCAAACGACAGGGCCTGGAAACACCATATATTTT
>TRBJ2-2|few|TRBD2|TRBV2
CASRGTSGTGELFF
TGTGCCAGCAGAGGGACTAGCGGCACCGGGGAGCTGTTTTTT
>TRBJ2-3|many|-|TRBV6-5
CASSFQGFSTDTQYF
TGTGCCAGCAGCTTTCAGGGCTTTAGCACAGATACGCAGTATTTT
>TRBJ2-7|-|TRBD1|TRBV27
CASSTGGPSYEQYF
TGTGCCAGCAGCACAGGGGGACCCTCCTACGAGCAGTACTTC
>TRBJ1-2|-|-|TRBV5-5
CASSLAVIVSNYGYTF
TGTGCCAGCAGCTTGGCCGTTATCGTTTCTAACTATGGCTACACCTTC
>TRBJ2-1|-|-|TRBV9
CASSPSLYGAEFNEQFF
TGTGCCAGCAGCCCCTCCCTGTATGGAGCGGAGTTCAATGAGCAGTTCTTC
>TRBJ2-1|-|TRBD2|TRBV5-1
CASSGLAGGETEQFF
TGCGCCAGCAGCGGACTAGCGGGAGGAGAAACTGAACAGTTCTTC
>TRBJ2-3|-|TRBD2|TRBV9
CASSSVSGRADTQYF
TGTGCCAGCAGCTCGGTTAGCGGGAGGGCCGATACGCAGTATTTT
>TRBJ1-1|many|-|TRBV7-2
CASAPDRSNTEAFF
TGTGCCAGCGCCCCGGACAGATCGAACACTGAAGCTTTCTTT